This entry features one T cell receptor beta chain sequence. Clones were read by immunoSEQ multiplex PCR, and TCRdb kept only the in-frame ones, dropping some. The data hold roughly 200,000 clones, with 86% observed a single time. Germline assignment: CDR1 MNHEY and CDR2 SVGAGI. V was trimmed by 4 bases and J by 3 bases, leaving 12 bases between them. The CDR3 contains 14 residues. Within 2 weeks of study entry, exposed participants had contacted a PCR-confirmed or clinician-diagnosed COVID-19 case. These data are taken from a study of blood T cell repertoires in COVID-19. Study as a whole: Acute-phase and convalescent COVID-19 samples originated in the United States, Italy and Spain. PBMCs, B-cell-depleted T cells, or T cells provided the cDNA or gDNA that made up the material.

The specimen was PBMCs or T cells enriched from blood (not recorded which). The sequence was collected from a woman aged 25 to 39 who had been exposed to COVID-19. This chain links TRBV6-5 with TRBJ1-1; D perhaps matches TRBD1 (6 bases). CDR3 amino acids: CASSLRQEHTEAFF. CDR3 nucleotides: TGTGCCAGCAGTTTGCGACAGGAACACACTGAAGCTTTCTTT.